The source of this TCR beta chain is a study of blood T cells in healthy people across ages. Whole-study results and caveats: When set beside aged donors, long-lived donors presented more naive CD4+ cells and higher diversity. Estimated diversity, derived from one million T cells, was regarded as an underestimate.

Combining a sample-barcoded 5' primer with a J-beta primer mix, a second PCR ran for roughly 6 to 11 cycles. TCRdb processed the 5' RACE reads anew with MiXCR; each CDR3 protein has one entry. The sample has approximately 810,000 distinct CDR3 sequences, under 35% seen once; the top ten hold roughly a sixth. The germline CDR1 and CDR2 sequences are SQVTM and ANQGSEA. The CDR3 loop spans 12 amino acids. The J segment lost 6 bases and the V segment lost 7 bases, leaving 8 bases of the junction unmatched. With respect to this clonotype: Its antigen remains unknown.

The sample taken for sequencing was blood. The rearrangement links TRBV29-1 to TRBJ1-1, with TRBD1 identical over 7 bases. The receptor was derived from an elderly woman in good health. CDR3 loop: CSARDSNAEAFF. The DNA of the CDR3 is TGCAGCGCGAGGGACAGCAACGCTGAAGCTTTCTTT.